The 32 T cell receptor beta chains below come from one sample, sequenced in a study of naive and memory T cell subsets. An oligonucleotide containing a UMI was ligated to the 3' end of TCR cDNA. Four PCR rounds used nested alpha and beta constant region primers plus the SP2 primer. TCRdb recomputed calls from the 5' RACE reads with MiXCR, one row per CDR3 protein. Among about 62,000 distinct CDR3 sequences listed, 8% were seen once. Receptor source: a female donor in good health.

This sequence joins TRBV28 and TRBJ1-1; TRBD1 might be the D (5 bases). The CDR3 sequence is 15 residues long. CDR1 and CDR2 (germline): MDHEN, SYDVKM. V was cut by 7 bases and J by 4 bases, with 19 bases left in between. The CDR3 sequence: CASIMSGGDSTEAFF. The CDR3 DNA follows: TGTGCCAGCATCATGTCGGGGGGTGATAGCACTGAAGCTTTCTTT.

The chain couples TRBV14 to TRBJ2-5; D is unclear. The germline gives CDR1 SGHDN, CDR2 FVKESK. V gave up 1 base and J gave up 0 bases, with 15 bases separating them. CDR3 length: 17 amino acids. The CDR3 here is CASSQGYLTKYQETQYF. As DNA, the CDR3 is TGTGCCAGCAGCCAAGGGTATCTTACAAAATACCAAGAGACCCAGTACTTC. The full variable domain, its missing parts supplied by reference TRBV14 and TRBJ2-5, is EAGVTQFPSHSVIEKGQTVTLRCDPISGHDNLYWYRRVMGKEIKFLLHFVKESKQDESGMPNNRFLAERTGGTYSTLKVQPAELEDSGVYFCASSQGYLTKYQETQYFGPGTRLLVL.

This clonotype appeared a few times. This rearrangement joins TRBV28 to TRBJ2-5; no definite D call. The length of the CDR3 is 13 residues. The ends were cut back, 5 bases at V and 2 bases at J, with 9 bases in the middle. Germline loops: CDR1 MDHEN, CDR2 SYDVKM. In DNA form, the CDR3 reads TGTGCCAGCAGTCGCCAGCCGCAAGAGACCCAGTACTTC. Translated: CASSRQPQETQYF.

This clonotype was seen more than once but under ten times. The V and J genes are TRBV11-2 and TRBJ2-4; maybe TRBD2 (6 bases). CDR1 SGHAT and CDR2 FQNNGV come from the germline V gene. Deletions cut 6 bases from V and 5 bases from J, with 20 bases between. The CDR3 spans 16 residues. CDR3 sequence: CASRRGFRPSQNIQYF. CDR3 nucleotide sequence: TGTGCCAGCAGGCGGGGATTCCGGCCCAGTCAAAACATTCAGTACTTC.

There are a few counts of this clonotype. The chain uses TRBV4-1 and TRBJ1-4; TRBD1 might be the D (5 bases). Per germline, CDR1 MGHRA and CDR2 YSYEKL. CDR3 length equals 16 residues. Trimming pared 4 bases from V and 6 bases from J, leaving 18 bases between. The CDR3 nucleotides read TGCGCCAGCAGCCTAAGGAGGGGCCCCGTTGATGAAAAACTGTTTTTT. Amino acids: CASSLRRGPVDEKLFF.

V usage is TRBV9 and J usage is TRBJ2-3, with D uncertain. The CDR3 consists of 16 residues. V lost 2 bases, J lost 2 bases, and 15 bases lay in between. Germline assignment: CDR1 SGDLS and CDR2 YYNGEE. CDR3 protein: CASSVHVTAHTDTQYF. The DNA for the CDR3 is TGTGCCAGCAGCGTCCATGTCACAGCCCACACAGATACGCAGTATTTT.

This sequence joins TRBV4-2 and TRBJ2-7, with a possible D match to TRBD1 (5 bases). V lost 1 base, J lost 0 bases, and 13 bases lay in between. The CDR3 runs to 16 residues. Per the germline V gene, CDR1 is LGHNA and CDR2 is YNFKEQ. The CDR3 region is CASSQGYRLSSYEQYF. The CDR3 DNA reads as TGTGCCAGCAGCCAAGGCTACAGGTTAAGCTCCTACGAGCAGTACTTC.

This clonotype was counted many times. The chain uses TRBV9 and TRBJ1-3; D is uncertain. This CDR3 spans 12 amino acids. Per the germline V gene, CDR1 is SGDLS and CDR2 is YYNGEE. V lost 4 bases to trimming and J lost 8 bases, with 10 bases between them. The CDR3 region has the DNA TGTGCCAGCAGCCAAGACGGGGACACCATATATTTT. This sequence encodes CASSQDGDTIYF.

The rearrangement uses TRBV5-1 and TRBJ2-1; 7 bases match TRBD1. Germline V gene lookup returns CDR1 SGHRS and CDR2 YFSETQ. The CDR3 contains 16 residues. After removal of 0 bases from V and 4 bases from J, the junction contained 7 bases not matched to a gene. The DNA for the CDR3 is TGCGCCAGCAGCTTGGGCGGAACAGGGGTTTACAATGAGCAGTTCTTC. It yields the protein CASSLGGTGVYNEQFF.

This clonotype was found a few times. V usage is TRBV19 and J usage is TRBJ1-2; TRBD1 aligns across 8 bases. Germline loops: CDR1 LNHDA, CDR2 SQIVND (reference sequence). The CDR3 is 15 residues long. V shed 3 bases and J 4 bases; nucleotides not matched to a gene: 7. Written as DNA, the CDR3 is TGTGCCAGTAGTATCACGACAGGGGAGCGCTATGGCTACACCTTC. As protein: CASSITTGERYGYTF.

This clonotype showed up many times. The chain employs TRBV18 and TRBJ2-6; a weak D match, TRBD1 (6 bases). Germline V gene sequence: CDR1 KGHSH, CDR2 LQKENI. V was pared by 3 bases and J by 0 bases, with 12 bases between. The CDR3 contains 17 residues. For the CDR3, the DNA is TGTGCCAGCTCACCCCCGGGACACCTCTCTGGGGCCAACGTCCTGACTTTC. Translation: CASSPPGHLSGANVLTF.

This clonotype occurred many times. V and J are TRBV19 and TRBJ2-7; D possibly corresponds to TRBD2 (6 bases). V was cut by 7 bases and J by 4 bases, with 14 bases left in between. The CDR3 is 13 residues long. Germline CDR1 LNHDA, CDR2 SQIVND (reference sequence). The CDR3 DNA reads as TGTGCCAGTAAAGGGACGGGGGATTACGAGCAGTACTTC. Protein sequence: CASKGTGDYEQYF.

This clonotype was found many times. The rearrangement joins TRBV20-1 to TRBJ1-4; D might be TRBD1 (5 bases). The CDR3 runs 15 residues. Trimming took 0 bases from V and 2 from J, leaving 10 bases between them. The germline gives CDR1 DFQATT, CDR2 SNEGSKA (reference sequence). The CDR3 DNA is TGCAGTGCTAGAGATTGGGGGTATACTAATGAAAAACTGTTTTTT. Protein sequence: CSARDWGYTNEKLFF.

This clonotype was detected only a few times. The chain joins TRBV29-1 to TRBJ1-2; TRBD1 aligns across 8 bases. CDR1 and CDR2 from the germline V gene are SQVTM and ANQGSEA. The V and J ends lost 5 bases and 2 bases, in that order; junction bases with no gene match: 4. This CDR3 spans 13 amino acids. The chain's CDR3 is CSVQRDRNYGYTF. The CDR3 nucleotides are TGCAGCGTTCAACGGGACAGGAACTATGGCTACACCTTC. Full variable domain (remainder filled in from reference TRBV29-1 and TRBJ1-2): SAVISQKPSRDICQRGTSLTIQCQVDSQVTMMFWYRQQPGQSLTLIATANQGSEATYESGFVIDKFPISRPNLTFSTLTVSNMSPEDSSIYLCSVQRDRNYGYTFGSGTRLTVV.

There are a few counts of this clonotype. The CDR3 sequence: CASSLGVNEKLFF. For the CDR3, the DNA is TGTGCCAGCAGCTTAGGGGTGAATGAAAAACTGTTTTTT. The V gene is TRBV7-6, the J gene TRBJ1-4; D ambiguous. The CDR3 has 13 residues. Trimming stripped 1 base from V and 5 bases from J, with 5 bases between. From germline, CDR1 is SGHVS and CDR2 FNYEAQ.

This clonotype has a handful of counts. This chain links TRBV18 with TRBJ2-1; 8 positions agree with TRBD1. V gave up 0 bases and J gave up 4 bases; unmatched junction bases: 2. Germline V CDR1 and CDR2: KGHSH, LQKENI. The CDR3 is made up of 15 amino acids. CDR3 in amino acids: CASSPPTGEYNEQFF. The CDR3 DNA reads TGTGCCAGCTCACCACCGACAGGGGAGTACAATGAGCAGTTCTTC.

This sequence joins TRBV27 and TRBJ1-5; no clear D gene. The CDR3 runs 15 residues. V was clipped by 6 bases and J by 3 bases, with 15 bases between them. Germline-derived CDR1 and CDR2 are MNHEY and SMNVEV (reference sequence). The CDR3: CASSPDYRPNQPQHF. In nucleotides, the CDR3 is TGTGCCAGCAGCCCGGACTATAGGCCCAATCAGCCCCAGCATTTT.

Ten or more counts support this clonotype. V and J are TRBV27 and TRBJ2-3, with D hard to call. The V end lost 7 bases, the J end lost 4 bases, and 12 bases lay between the germline ends. This CDR3 contains 13 residues. Germline CDR1 is MNHEY and CDR2 is SMNVEV (reference sequence). The CDR3 nucleotides are TGTGCCAGCACCACGAGGAGAGCAGATACGCAGTATTTT. Its protein product is CASTTRRADTQYF.

This clonotype was detected only a few times. The chain joins TRBV20-1 to TRBJ2-1; either TRBD1 or TRBD2 may supply D (5 bases each). Looked up from germline, CDR1 is DFQATT and CDR2 is SNEGSKA (reference sequence). This CDR3 region has 15 residues. With 6 bases removed from V and 0 bases from J, the gap between germline ends came to 15 bases. CDR3 in DNA: TGCAGTGCGGCTTGGGACCCCAGCTCCTACAATGAGCAGTTCTTC. Translating gives CSAAWDPSSYNEQFF.

This clonotype was counted ten times or more. This chain joins TRBV6-5 and TRBJ1-6, with D hard to call. This CDR3 comprises 14 residues. Germline V gives CDR1 MNHEY, CDR2 SVGAGI. Deletions cut 6 bases from V and 2 bases from J, with 8 bases between. The CDR3 DNA reads TGTGCCAGCAGACGGGAGACCTATAATTCACCCCTCCACTTT. This encodes CASRRETYNSPLHF.

This clonotype was seen a few times. The V gene is TRBV28, the J gene TRBJ2-1; no clear D. The CDR3 has 15 amino acids. V shed 2 bases and J shed 0 bases, with 8 bases lying between them. Germline CDR1 MDHEN, CDR2 SYDVKM. The CDR3 nucleotides are TGTGCCAGCAGTTTAGCGGCTATCTCCTACAATGAGCAGTTCTTC. It translates to CASSLAAISYNEQFF.

The chain employs TRBV29-1 and TRBJ2-5; D is unresolved. There are 13 residues in the CDR3. The germline V gene encodes CDR1 SQVTM and CDR2 ANQGSEA. The germline V and J ends were trimmed by 2 bases and 2 bases, with 9 bases remaining between them. CDR3 DNA sequence: TGCAGCGTTGAATATCCACTACAAGAGACCCAGTACTTC. Amino acids: CSVEYPLQETQYF. Supplemented by reference TRBV29-1 and TRBJ2-5, the full variable domain reads SAVISQKPSRDICQRGTSLTIQCQVDSQVTMMFWYRQQPGQSLTLIATANQGSEATYESGFVIDKFPISRPNLTFSTLTVSNMSPEDSSIYLCSVEYPLQETQYFGPGTRLLVL.

This clonotype was counted between two and nine times. The V and J genes are TRBV12-3 or TRBV12-4 and TRBJ2-7, with 9 bases aligning to TRBD1. V lost 5 bases and J lost 5; bases outside the gene matches: 7. This CDR3 region has 14 residues. The CDR3 here is CASSPRDRVHEQYF. In DNA form, the CDR3 reads TGTGCCAGCAGTCCCCGGGACAGGGTCCACGAGCAGTACTTC.

Notes on this clonotype: At one end, the junction sequence differs from germline, possibly due to a read error. The genes are TRBV6-2 or TRBV6-3 and TRBJ1-5; 7 bases fit TRBD1. Per the germline V gene, CDR1 is MNHEY and CDR2 is SVGEGT. CDR3 length equals 15 residues. The CDR3 sequence is CASRRTGGSNQPQNF. DNA of the CDR3: TGTGCCAGCAGGCGGACAGGCGGGAGCAATCAGCCCCAGAATTTT.

This clonotype occurred many times. V is TRBV5-4 and J is TRBJ1-2; possibly TRBD1 for D (5 bases). Germline V lookup: CDR1 SGHNT, CDR2 YYREEE (reference sequence). CDR3 length equals 14 residues. Trimming took 4 bases from V and 2 from J, leaving 12 bases between them. CDR3 loop: CASSAGTENYGYTF. The CDR3 DNA follows: TGTGCCAGCAGCGCGGGGACCGAGAACTATGGCTACACCTTC.

This clonotype has just a few counts. V usage is TRBV6-2 or TRBV6-3 and J usage is TRBJ2-7; 7 nucleotides line up with TRBD2. J lost 5 bases, V lost 7 bases, and 11 bases had no gene match. The CDR3 covers 14 residues. Germline assignment: CDR1 MNHEY and CDR2 SVGEGT. CDR3 in DNA: TGTGCCAGCACCCCGGGAGGTGGAGGCCACGAGCAGTACTTC. It translates to CASTPGGGGHEQYF.

This clonotype was seen a few times. This chain uses TRBV27 with TRBJ2-3, with D tentatively TRBD2 (5 bases). The CDR3 is 13 amino acids. V dropped 5 bases and J dropped 3 bases, with 9 bases sitting between them. The V gene's germline CDR1 is MNHEY and CDR2 SMNVEV (reference sequence). Here the CDR3 DNA reads TGTGCCAGCAGTGCTAGCTCGACAGATACGCAGTATTTT. Residues: CASSASSTDTQYF.

This clonotype was found a few times. The chain is built from TRBV28 and TRBJ2-1, with TRBD2 matching over 8 bases. J lost 9 bases, V lost 5 bases, and 12 bases had no gene match. The CDR3 is 15 amino acids. CDR1 MDHEN and CDR2 SYDVKM come from the germline V gene. The CDR3 here is CASSLSGSRSGEQFF. The CDR3 region has the DNA TGTGCCAGCAGTCTGAGCGGGAGTAGGAGCGGTGAGCAGTTCTTC.

This clonotype was counted many times. V usage is TRBV12-3 or TRBV12-4 and J usage is TRBJ2-1; 9 bases agree with TRBD2. The CDR3 runs to 18 residues. V lost 3 bases, J lost 3 bases, and 12 bases stayed unmatched. CDR3 DNA: TGTGCCAGCAGTTTGGCCCTCGGGCGGGGGGGCTTCTACAATGAGCAGTTCTTC. Translating it yields CASSLALGRGGFYNEQFF.

The J gene is TRBJ2-5, the V gene TRBV27; the D is unclear. V lost 5 bases and J 0 bases, leaving 7 bases between the germline ends. Per germline, CDR1 MNHEY and CDR2 SMNVEV (reference sequence). The CDR3 spans 13 residues. CDR3 sequence reads: CASSPTYQETQYF. Here the CDR3 DNA reads TGTGCCAGCAGTCCGACGTACCAAGAGACCCAGTACTTC.

The J gene is TRBJ2-2, the V gene TRBV29-1, with D perhaps matching TRBD2 (5 bases). Trimming left V 0 bases short and J 0 bases short, with 5 bases between. CDR1 SQVTM and CDR2 ANQGSEA come from the germline V gene. This CDR3 contains 14 residues. The CDR3 DNA sequence: TGCAGCGTTGAAGACGGGACGAACACCGGGGAGCTGTTTTTT. As protein: CSVEDGTNTGELFF.

This clonotype turned up a few times. This chain uses TRBV4-1 with TRBJ2-1, with 7 bases that match TRBD1. The germline V gene has CDR1 MGHRA and CDR2 YSYEKL. V lost 0 bases to trimming and J lost 8 bases; unmatched junction nucleotides: 13. This CDR3 has 17 amino acids. CDR3 sequence: CASSQDRTGSFSYEQFF. CDR3 coding DNA: TGCGCCAGCAGCCAAGATAGGACAGGTTCTTTTAGTTATGAGCAGTTCTTC.